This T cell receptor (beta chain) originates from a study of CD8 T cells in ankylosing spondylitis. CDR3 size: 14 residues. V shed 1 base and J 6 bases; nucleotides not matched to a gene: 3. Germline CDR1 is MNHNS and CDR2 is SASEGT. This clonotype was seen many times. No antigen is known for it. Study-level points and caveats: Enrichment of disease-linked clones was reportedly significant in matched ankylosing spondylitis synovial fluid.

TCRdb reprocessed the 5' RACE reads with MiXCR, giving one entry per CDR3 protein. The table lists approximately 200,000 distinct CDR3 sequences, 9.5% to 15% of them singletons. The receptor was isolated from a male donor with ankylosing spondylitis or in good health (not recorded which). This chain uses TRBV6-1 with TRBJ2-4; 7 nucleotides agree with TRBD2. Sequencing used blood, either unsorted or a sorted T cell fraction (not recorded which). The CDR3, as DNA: TGTGCCAGCAGTGAAGATGGGACTACAAACATTCAGTACTTC. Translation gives CASSEDGTTNIQYF.